The present T cell receptor (beta chain) was sequenced within a study of OX40 agonist ivuxolimab in advanced cancers. Across the study: The dose of intravenous ivuxolimab that patients received every 2 weeks ranged from 0.01 to 10 mg/kg. Eligibility admitted prior anti-PD-1, anti-PD-L1 or anti-CTLA-4 therapy; about 40% had some.

Trimming took 0 bases from V and 7 from J, leaving 6 bases between them. CDR3 length equals 11 residues. Per the germline V gene, CDR1 is DFQATT and CDR2 is SNEGSKA (reference sequence). Data came from immunoSEQ multiplex PCR; TCRdb stores just in-frame clones and leaves some out. The data hold 75,000 to 100,000 clones, with approximately 80% observed a single time. Study-wide findings and caveats: Expansion of clones was among the lowest in partial responders at 0.1-3.0 mg/kg.

Worth noting for this clone: Its specificity is not known.

This receptor was identified in an adult with an advanced solid tumor such as melanoma, head and neck, liver or kidney cancer. This specimen was CD4+ or CD8+ T cells sorted from blood, taken in a trial of the OX40 agonist ivuxolimab. This chain joins TRBV20-1 and TRBJ1-2; D uncertain. The CDR3 DNA is TGCAGTGCTAGAGATCTCGGTGGCTACACCTTC. It is translated as CSARDLGGYTF.